These T cell receptor beta chains were read from a single sample in a study of response to subunit inactivated influenza vaccine. Via MiXCR, TCRdb re-called the RT-PCR reads, giving one row per CDR3 protein. The sample holds about 480,000 distinct CDR3 sequences, roughly 9.7% seen once. The specimen was PBMCs from blood, collected 45 days after vaccination. The source is a man aged 45-65 years who received an inactivated influenza vaccine. Both conserved end residues are part of each CDR3. D genes are given only for firm matches. For some rows the clone size is stated as once, few or many, or as a class when expanded; others skip it.

cdr3_nt	cdr3_aa	d_call	clone_size	v_call	j_call
TGTGCCAGCAGTTACAAGTGGGGCGGAAGTGAAGCTTTCTTT	CASSYKWGGSEAFF	NA	NA	TRBV6-2/TRBV6-3	TRBJ1-1
TGTGCCAGCAGTTTCACTAGCGGTAGCACAGATACGCAGTATTTT	CASSFTSGSTDTQYF	TRBD2	many	TRBV6-5	TRBJ2-3
TGTGCCAGCAGTTTAAGGGCAGGGCTTCGAGGGACCCAGTACTTC	CASSLRAGLRGTQYF	NA	NA	TRBV12-3/TRBV12-4	TRBJ2-5
TGTGCCACCCAGGGGATCATGAACACTGAAGCTTTCTTT	CATQGIMNTEAFF	NA	many	TRBV6-1	TRBJ1-1
TGTGCCAGTAGCCGTCGGGGGTACGATACGCAGTATTTT	CASSRRGYDTQYF	NA	NA	TRBV19	TRBJ2-3
TGTGCCAGCAGCTTAGTGTCCACAGAAAAACTGTTTTTT	CASSLVSTEKLFF	NA	NA	TRBV7-2	TRBJ1-4
TGCGCCAGCAGTGAGACAGGGAGTATGTATGAGCAGTTCTTC	CASSETGSMYEQFF	NA	few	TRBV10-2	TRBJ2-1
TGTGCCAGCAGCTTCGCGGCTAGCGGGAGTTACGAGCAGTACTTC	CASSFAASGSYEQYF	TRBD2	many	TRBV7-2	TRBJ2-7
TGTGCCAGCAGTTTAGGGATGAATGAGCAGTTCTTC	CASSLGMNEQFF	NA	few	TRBV12-3/TRBV12-4	TRBJ2-1
TGTGCCAGCAGCCGGGACAGGGTATATAGTGAGCAGTTCTTC	CASSRDRVYSEQFF	TRBD1	many	TRBV7-2	TRBJ2-1